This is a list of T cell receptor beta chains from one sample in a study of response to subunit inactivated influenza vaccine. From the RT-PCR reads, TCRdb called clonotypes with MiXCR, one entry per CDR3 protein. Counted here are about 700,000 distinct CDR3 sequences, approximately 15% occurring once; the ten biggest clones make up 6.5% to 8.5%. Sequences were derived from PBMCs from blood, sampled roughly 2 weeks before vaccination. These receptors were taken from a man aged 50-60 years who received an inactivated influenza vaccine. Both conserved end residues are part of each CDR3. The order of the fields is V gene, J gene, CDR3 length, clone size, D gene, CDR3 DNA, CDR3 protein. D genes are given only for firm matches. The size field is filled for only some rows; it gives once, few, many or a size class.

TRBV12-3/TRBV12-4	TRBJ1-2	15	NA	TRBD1	TGTGCCAGCAGTCAAACCCCGGGACAGCCTTATGGCTACACCTTC	CASSQTPGQPYGYTF
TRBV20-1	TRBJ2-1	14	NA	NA	TGCAGTGCTAGTATAGGGAGCTCCTACAATGAGCAGTTCTTC	CSASIGSSYNEQFF
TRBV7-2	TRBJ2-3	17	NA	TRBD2	TGTGCCAGCAGCTTCCTGACTAGCGGGAGGGCCGAAGATACGCAGTATTTT	CASSFLTSGRAEDTQYF
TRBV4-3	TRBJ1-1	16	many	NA	TGCGCCAGCAGCCAAGATCCAGCAGGGATGAACACTGAAGCTTTCTTT	CASSQDPAGMNTEAFF
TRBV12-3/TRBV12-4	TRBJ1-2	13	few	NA	TGTGCCAGCAGTTTAGCTCGAAGAGATGGCTACACCTTC	CASSLARRDGYTF
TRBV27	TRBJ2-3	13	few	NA	TGTGCCAGCAGTTTAAGAGGGGCAAATACGCAGTATTTT	CASSLRGANTQYF
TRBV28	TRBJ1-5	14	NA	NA	TGTGCCAGCAGTTTAAGGATTAGCAATCAGCCCCAGCATTTT	CASSLRISNQPQHF
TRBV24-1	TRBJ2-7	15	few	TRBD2	TGTGCCACCAGTGACGCTAGCGGGAACCCCTACGAGCAGTACTTC	CATSDASGNPYEQYF
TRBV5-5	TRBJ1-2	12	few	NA	TGTGCCAGCAGCTTGGTTGATGGGGGCTACACCTTC	CASSLVDGGYTF
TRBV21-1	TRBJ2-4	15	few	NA	TGTGCCAGCAGCAAAGGGGACAGGGCCAAAAACATTCAGTACTTC	CASSKGDRAKNIQYF
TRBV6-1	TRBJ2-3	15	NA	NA	TGTGCCAGCACTGAGGGGGCGGGGGCCCCGGGTACGCAGTATTTT	CASTEGAGAPGTQYF
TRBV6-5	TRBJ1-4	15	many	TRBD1	TGTGCCAGCAGTTTAACAGGGGGCAGCGGTGAAAAACTGTTTTTT	CASSLTGGSGEKLFF
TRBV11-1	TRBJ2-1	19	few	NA	TGTGCCACCCCCAAGCGACAAGAACTATGGCAGGGCGAACACAATGAGCAGTTCTTC	CATPKRQELWQGEHNEQFF
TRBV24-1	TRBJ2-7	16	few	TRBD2	TGTGCCACCAGTGACCCGTCTCGGGGGGAACCCTACGAGCAGTACTTC	CATSDPSRGEPYEQYF
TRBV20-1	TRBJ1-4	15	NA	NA	TGCAGTGCTAGAGACCAGGGAGGGGATAATGAAAAACTGTTTTTT	CSARDQGGDNEKLFF
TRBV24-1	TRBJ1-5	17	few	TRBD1	TGTGCCACCAGTGATTCACAAGGGACAGGGGGCAATCAGCCCCAGCATTTT	CATSDSQGTGGNQPQHF
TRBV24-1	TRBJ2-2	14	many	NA	TGTGCCACCAGGGCAACAGGAGGGACCGGGGAGCTGTTTTTT	CATRATGGTGELFF
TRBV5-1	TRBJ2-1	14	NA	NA	TGCGCCAGCAGCCCGCAAACTACTTACAATGAGCAGTTCTTC	CASSPQTTYNEQFF
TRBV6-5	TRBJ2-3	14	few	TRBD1	TGTGCCAGCAGTTACTCTGGGTCGGGACAGCAGCAGTATTTT	CASSYSGSGQQQYF
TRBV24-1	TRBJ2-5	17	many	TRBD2	TGTGCCACCAGTGATAGTGGGCGGACTAGCGGGAGGGAGACCCAGTACTTC	CATSDSGRTSGRETQYF
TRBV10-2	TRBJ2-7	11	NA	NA	TGCGCCAGCAGCGTACAAGACGAGCAGTACTTC	CASSVQDEQYF
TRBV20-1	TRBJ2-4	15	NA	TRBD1	TGCAGTGCTAGGGACGTCCGGGACAGGTTCAACATTCAGTACTTC	CSARDVRDRFNIQYF
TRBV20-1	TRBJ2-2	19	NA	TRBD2	TGCAGTGCTAGAGACTTACTAGCGGGAGGTACCACGAACACCGGGGAGCTGTTTTTT	CSARDLLAGGTTNTGELFF
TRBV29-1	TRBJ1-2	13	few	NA	TGCAGCGCCACCGGCAGGACAGAGCATGGCTACACCTTC	CSATGRTEHGYTF
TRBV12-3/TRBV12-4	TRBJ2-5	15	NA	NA	TGTGCCAGCAGTTTGGGTGGGCGGGCCAGCGAGACCCAGTACTTC	CASSLGGRASETQYF
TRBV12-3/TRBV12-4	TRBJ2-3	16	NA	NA	TGTGCCAGCAGTTCAACGGGACCCCCTAGCACAGATACGCAGTATTTT	CASSSTGPPSTDTQYF
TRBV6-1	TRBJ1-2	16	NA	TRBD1	TGTGCCAGCAGAGAGAGGGGACAGGGGGCCAGCTATGGCTACACCTTC	CASRERGQGASYGYTF
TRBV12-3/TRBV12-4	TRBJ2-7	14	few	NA	TGTGCCAGCAGTTTAGTGTACAGTACCTACGAGCAGTACTTC	CASSLVYSTYEQYF
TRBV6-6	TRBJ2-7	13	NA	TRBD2	TGTGCCAGCAACCCTAGCGGGATATACGAGCAGTACTTC	CASNPSGIYEQYF
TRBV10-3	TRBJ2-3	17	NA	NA	TGTGCCATCAGTTCGCGCCCCGTGGGGCAGCTTATGGATACGCAGTATTTT	CAISSRPVGQLMDTQYF
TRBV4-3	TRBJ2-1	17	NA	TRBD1	TGCGCCAGCAGCCAGGGGCGGGGACAGGGGCTTATCGGTGAGCAGTTCTTC	CASSQGRGQGLIGEQFF
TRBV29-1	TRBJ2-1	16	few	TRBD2	TGCAGCGTTGAAGATTCCTGGCTAGCGGGGGGCACTGAGCAGTTCTTC	CSVEDSWLAGGTEQFF
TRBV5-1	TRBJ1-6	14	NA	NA	TGCGCCAGCAGCCTCAGGGTTGGGGGTTCACCCCTCCACTTT	CASSLRVGGSPLHF
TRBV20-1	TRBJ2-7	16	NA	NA	TGCAGTGCTAGAGCGCAAGGGGGGGGGCATCCTTACGAGCAGTACTTC	CSARAQGGGHPYEQYF
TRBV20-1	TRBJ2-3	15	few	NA	TGCAGTGCTAGAGATGTGGGGACCCACGCAGATACGCAGTATTTT	CSARDVGTHADTQYF
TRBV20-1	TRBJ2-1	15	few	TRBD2	TGCAGTGCTTACCTAGCGGGAGGCCCCTACAATGAGCAGTTCTTC	CSAYLAGGPYNEQFF
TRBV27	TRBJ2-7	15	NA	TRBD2	TGTGCCAGCAGTTTCTTAGCGGGAGAGACCTACGAGCAGTACTTC	CASSFLAGETYEQYF
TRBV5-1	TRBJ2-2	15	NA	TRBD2	TGCGCCAGCAAACAGACTAGCGGGCCAAGCGGGGAGCTGTTTTTT	CASKQTSGPSGELFF
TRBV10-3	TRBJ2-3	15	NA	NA	TGTGCCATCAGTGAGGCCGGGACCCCGAGGGATACGCAGTATTTT	CAISEAGTPRDTQYF
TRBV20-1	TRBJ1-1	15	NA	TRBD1	TGCAGTGCCAGCACCGCCGGACAGGGGGCCTCTGAAGCTTTCTTT	CSASTAGQGASEAFF
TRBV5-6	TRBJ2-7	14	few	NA	TGTGCCAGCAGCGGGGCCGGGACAACCTACGAGCAGTACTTC	CASSGAGTTYEQYF
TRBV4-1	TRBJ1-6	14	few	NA	TGCGCCAGCAGCCAAGATCCAGTCACTTCACCCCTCCACTTT	CASSQDPVTSPLHF
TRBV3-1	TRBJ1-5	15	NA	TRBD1	TGTGCCAGCAGCCAAGATACGACAGGGAGTCAGCCCCAGCATTTT	CASSQDTTGSQPQHF
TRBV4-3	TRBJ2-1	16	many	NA	TGCGCCAGCAGTCAGAGGACCGGGACGCATTTCGATGAGCAGTTCTTC	CASSQRTGTHFDEQFF
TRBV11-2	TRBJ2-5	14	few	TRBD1	TGTGCCAGCAGCCCCGGGCGGACAGGCGGCGCCCAGTACTTC	CASSPGRTGGAQYF
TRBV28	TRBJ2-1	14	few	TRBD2	TGTGCCAGCCAGACTAGCGGGAGGGGGGGCGAGCAGTTCTTC	CASQTSGRGGEQFF
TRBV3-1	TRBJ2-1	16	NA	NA	TGTGCCAGCAGCCAAGACGGCCTAGCCGGCGACAATGAGCAGTTCTTC	CASSQDGLAGDNEQFF
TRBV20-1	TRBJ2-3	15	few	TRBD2	TGCAGTGCCAACCCCGAGCGGGGGTTTTCAGATACGCAGTATTTT	CSANPERGFSDTQYF
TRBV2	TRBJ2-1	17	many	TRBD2	TGTGCCAGCAGTGAAGCGGGGGGAGGGACCGCGGCGGATGAGCAGTTCTTC	CASSEAGGGTAADEQFF
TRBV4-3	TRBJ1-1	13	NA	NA	TGCGCCAGCAGCCAAGAGTCAGACACGGGGGCTTTCTTT	CASSQESDTGAFF
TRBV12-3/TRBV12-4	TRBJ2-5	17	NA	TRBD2	TGTGCCAGCAGTTTAGAGACCCTAGCGGGAGGGCAAGAGACCCAGTACTTC	CASSLETLAGGQETQYF
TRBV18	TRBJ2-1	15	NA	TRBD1	TGTGCCAGCTCACCTGGGACAGGGGTAGACAATGAGCAGTTCTTC	CASSPGTGVDNEQFF
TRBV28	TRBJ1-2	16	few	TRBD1	TGTGCCAGCAGTTTATATTCCAGGGGGAAGAACTATGGCTACACCTTC	CASSLYSRGKNYGYTF
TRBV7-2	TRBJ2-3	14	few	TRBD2	TGTGCCAGCAGCCAAGGACTAGGCGCAGATACGCAGTATTTT	CASSQGLGADTQYF